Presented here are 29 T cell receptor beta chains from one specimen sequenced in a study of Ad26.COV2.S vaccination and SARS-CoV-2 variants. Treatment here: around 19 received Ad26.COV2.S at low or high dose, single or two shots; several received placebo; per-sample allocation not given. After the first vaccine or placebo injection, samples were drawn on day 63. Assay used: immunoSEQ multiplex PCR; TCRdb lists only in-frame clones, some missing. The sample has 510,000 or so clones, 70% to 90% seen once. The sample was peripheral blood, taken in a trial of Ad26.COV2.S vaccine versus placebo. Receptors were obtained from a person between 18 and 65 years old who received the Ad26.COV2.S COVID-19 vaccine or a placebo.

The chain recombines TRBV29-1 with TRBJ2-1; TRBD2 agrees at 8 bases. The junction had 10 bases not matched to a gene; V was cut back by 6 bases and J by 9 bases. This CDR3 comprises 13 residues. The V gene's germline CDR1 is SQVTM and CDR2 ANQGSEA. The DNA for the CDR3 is TGCAGCGTAGGGACTAGAGTTGCTGGTGAGCAGTTCTTC. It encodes CSVGTRVAGEQFF.

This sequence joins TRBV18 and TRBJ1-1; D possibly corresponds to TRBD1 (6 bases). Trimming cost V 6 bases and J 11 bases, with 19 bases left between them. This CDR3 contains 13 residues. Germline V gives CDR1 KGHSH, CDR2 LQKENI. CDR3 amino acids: CASSPGGAPGAFF. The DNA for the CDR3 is TGTGCCAGCTCCCCGGGGGGGGCGCCTGGGGCTTTCTTT. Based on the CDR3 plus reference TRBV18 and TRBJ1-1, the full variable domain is NAGVMQNPRHLVRRRGQEARLRCSPMKGHSHVYWYRQLPEEGLKFMVYLQKENIIDESGMPKERFSAEFPKEGPSILRIQQVVRGDSAAYFCASSPGGAPGAFFGQGTRLTVV.

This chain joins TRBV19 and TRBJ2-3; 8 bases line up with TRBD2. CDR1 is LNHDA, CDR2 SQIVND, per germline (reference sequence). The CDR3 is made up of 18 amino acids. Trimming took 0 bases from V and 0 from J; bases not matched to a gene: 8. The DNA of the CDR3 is TGTGCCAGTAGTATAGAGGTTGGGGCTAGCGGGAGCACAGATACGCAGTATTTT. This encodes CASSIEVGASGSTDTQYF.

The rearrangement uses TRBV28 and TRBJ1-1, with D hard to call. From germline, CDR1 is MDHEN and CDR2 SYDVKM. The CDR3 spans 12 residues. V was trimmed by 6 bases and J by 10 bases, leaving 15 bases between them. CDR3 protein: CASSPGPRAAFF. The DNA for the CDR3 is TGTGCCAGCAGCCCCGGGCCCCGAGCAGCTTTCTTT.

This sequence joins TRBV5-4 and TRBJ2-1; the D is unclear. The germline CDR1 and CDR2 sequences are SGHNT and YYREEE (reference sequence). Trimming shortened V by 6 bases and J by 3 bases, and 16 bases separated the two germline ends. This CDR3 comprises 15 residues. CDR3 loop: CASTPSPDDYNEQFF. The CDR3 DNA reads TGTGCCAGCACCCCCTCCCCTGACGACTACAATGAGCAGTTCTTC. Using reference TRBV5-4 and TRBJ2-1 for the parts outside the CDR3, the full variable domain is ETGVTQSPTHLIKTRGQQVTLRCSSQSGHNTVSWYQQALGQGPQFIFQYYREEENGRGNFPPRFSGLQFPNYSSELNVNALELDDSALYLCASTPSPDDYNEQFFGPGTRLTVL.

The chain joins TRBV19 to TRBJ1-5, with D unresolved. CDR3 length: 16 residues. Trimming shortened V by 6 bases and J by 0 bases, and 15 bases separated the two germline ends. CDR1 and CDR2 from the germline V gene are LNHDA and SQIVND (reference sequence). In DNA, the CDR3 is TGTGCCAGTAGCCCTCGAGCAGGTAATAGCAATCAGCCCCAGCATTTT. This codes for CASSPRAGNSNQPQHF. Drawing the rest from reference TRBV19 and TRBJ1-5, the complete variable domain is DGGITQSPKYLFRKEGQNVTLSCEQNLNHDAMYWYRQDPGQGLRLIYYSQIVNDFQKGDIAEGYSVSREKKESFPLTVTSAQKNPTAFYLCASSPRAGNSNQPQHFGDGTRLSIL.

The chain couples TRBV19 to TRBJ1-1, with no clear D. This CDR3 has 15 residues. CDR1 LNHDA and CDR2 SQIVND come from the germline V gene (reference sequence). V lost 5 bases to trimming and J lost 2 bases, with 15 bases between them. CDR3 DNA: TGTGCCAGTAGTCCCGTTGTGTCGACAAACACTGAAGCTTTCTTT. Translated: CASSPVVSTNTEAFF.

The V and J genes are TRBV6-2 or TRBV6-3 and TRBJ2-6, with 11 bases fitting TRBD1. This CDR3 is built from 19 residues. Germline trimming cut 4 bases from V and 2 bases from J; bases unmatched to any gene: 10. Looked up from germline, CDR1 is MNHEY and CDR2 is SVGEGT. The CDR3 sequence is CASSFSPGQGGPGANVLTF. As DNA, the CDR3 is TGTGCCAGCAGTTTTTCCCCGGGACAGGGGGGGCCTGGGGCCAACGTCCTGACTTTC.

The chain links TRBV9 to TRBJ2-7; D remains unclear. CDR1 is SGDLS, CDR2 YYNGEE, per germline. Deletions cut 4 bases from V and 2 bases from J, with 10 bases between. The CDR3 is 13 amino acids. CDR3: CASSSQGPYEQYF. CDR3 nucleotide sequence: TGTGCCAGCAGCTCCCAAGGACCCTACGAGCAGTACTTC.

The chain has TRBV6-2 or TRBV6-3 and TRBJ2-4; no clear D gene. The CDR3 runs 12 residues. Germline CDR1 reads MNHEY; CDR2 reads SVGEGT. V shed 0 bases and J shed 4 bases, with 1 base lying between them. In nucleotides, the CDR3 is TGTGCCAGCAGTTACTCTAAAAACATTCAGTACTTC. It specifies CASSYSKNIQYF.

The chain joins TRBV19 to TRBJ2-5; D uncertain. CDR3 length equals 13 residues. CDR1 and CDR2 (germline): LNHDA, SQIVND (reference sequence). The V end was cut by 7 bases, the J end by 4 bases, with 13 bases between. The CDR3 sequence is CASKAVGGETQYF. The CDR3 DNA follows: TGTGCCAGTAAAGCAGTCGGCGGAGAGACCCAGTACTTC.

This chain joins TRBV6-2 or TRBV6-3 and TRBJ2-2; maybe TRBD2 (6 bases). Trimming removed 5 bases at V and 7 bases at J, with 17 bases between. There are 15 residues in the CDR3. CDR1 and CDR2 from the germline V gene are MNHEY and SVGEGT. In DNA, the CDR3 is TGTGCCAGCAGTCAGCCTCGGGGACTGTACGGGGAGCTGTTTTTT. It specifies CASSQPRGLYGELFF.

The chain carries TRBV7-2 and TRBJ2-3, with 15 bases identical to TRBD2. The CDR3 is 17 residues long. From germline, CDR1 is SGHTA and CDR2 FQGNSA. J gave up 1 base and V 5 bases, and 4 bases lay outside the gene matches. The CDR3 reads CASSPGLAGGGTDTQYF. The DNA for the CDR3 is TGTGCCAGCAGCCCCGGACTAGCGGGAGGGGGCACAGATACGCAGTATTTT. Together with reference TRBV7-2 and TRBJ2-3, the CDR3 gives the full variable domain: GAGVSQSPSNKVTEKGKDVELRCDPISGHTALYWYRQSLGQGLEFLIYFQGNSAPDKSGLPSDRFSAERTGGSVSTLTIQRTQQEDSAVYLCASSPGLAGGGTDTQYFGPGTRLTVL.

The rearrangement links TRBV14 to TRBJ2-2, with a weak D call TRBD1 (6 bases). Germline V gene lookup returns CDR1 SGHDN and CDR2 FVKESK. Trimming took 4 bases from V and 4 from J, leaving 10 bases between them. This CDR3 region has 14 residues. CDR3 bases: TGTGCCAGCAGCCGGGGGCGGCGCACCGGGGAGCTGTTTTTT. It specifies CASSRGRRTGELFF.

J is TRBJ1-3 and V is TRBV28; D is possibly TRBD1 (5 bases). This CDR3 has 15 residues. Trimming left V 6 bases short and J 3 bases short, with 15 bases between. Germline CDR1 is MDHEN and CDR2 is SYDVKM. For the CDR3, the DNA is TGTGCCAGCAGCGGGGCTTTTGGTTATGGAAACACCATATATTTT. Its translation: CASSGAFGYGNTIYF.

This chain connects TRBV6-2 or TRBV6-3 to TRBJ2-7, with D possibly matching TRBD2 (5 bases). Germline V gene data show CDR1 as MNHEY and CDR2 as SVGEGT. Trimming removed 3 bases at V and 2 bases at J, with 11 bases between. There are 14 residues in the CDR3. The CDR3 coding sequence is TGTGCCAGCAGTTATGGACTTCGGCCCTACGAGCAGTACTTC. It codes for CASSYGLRPYEQYF.

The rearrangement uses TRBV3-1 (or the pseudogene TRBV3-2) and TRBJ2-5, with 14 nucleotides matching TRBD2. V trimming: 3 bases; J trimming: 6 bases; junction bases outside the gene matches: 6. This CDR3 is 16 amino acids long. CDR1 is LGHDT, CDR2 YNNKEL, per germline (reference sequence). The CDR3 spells CASSHGTSGSRQTQYF. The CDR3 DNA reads TGTGCCAGCAGCCATGGGACTAGCGGGAGCAGACAGACCCAGTACTTC.

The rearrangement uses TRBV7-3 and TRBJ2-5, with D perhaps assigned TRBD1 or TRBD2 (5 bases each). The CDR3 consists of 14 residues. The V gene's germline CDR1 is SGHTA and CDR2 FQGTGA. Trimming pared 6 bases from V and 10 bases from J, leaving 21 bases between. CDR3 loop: CASSPTGAPRVQYF. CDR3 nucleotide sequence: TGTGCCAGCAGTCCTACCGGGGCGCCAAGGGTCCAGTACTTC.

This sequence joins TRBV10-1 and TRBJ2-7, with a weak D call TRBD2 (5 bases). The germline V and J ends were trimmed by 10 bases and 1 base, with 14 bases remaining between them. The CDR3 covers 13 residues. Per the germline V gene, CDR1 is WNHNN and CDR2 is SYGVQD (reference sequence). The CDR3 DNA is TGCGCCACCCCGCCTAGCTTTTCCTACGAGCAGTACTTC. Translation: CATPPSFSYEQYF.

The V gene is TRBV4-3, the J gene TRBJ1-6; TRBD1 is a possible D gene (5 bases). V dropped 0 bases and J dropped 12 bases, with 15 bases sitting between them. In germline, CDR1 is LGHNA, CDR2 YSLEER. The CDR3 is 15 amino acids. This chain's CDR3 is CASSQEEGLGGPLHF. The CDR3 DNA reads TGCGCCAGCAGCCAAGAGGAGGGGCTCGGAGGACCCCTCCACTTT.

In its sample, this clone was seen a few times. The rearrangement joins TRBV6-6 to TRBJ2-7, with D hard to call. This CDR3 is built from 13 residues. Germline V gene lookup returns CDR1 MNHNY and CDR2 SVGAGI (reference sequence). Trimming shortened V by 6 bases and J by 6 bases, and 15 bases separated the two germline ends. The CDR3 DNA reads TGTGCCAGCAGCCAGTCTCGGGTCGTCGAGCAGTACTTC. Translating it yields CASSQSRVVEQYF.

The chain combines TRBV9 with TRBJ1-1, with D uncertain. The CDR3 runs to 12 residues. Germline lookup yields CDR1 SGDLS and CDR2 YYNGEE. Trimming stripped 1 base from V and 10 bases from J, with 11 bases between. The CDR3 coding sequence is TGTGCCAGCAGCGTAAGCTCTGGGAGAGCTTTCTTT. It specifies CASSVSSGRAFF.

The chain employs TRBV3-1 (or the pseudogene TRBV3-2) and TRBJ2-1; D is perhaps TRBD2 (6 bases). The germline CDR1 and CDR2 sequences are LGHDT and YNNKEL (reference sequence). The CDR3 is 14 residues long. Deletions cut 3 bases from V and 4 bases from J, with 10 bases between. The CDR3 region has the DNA TGTGCCAGCAGCCAGCGGGGTGGGTACAATGAGCAGTTCTTC. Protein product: CASSQRGGYNEQFF.

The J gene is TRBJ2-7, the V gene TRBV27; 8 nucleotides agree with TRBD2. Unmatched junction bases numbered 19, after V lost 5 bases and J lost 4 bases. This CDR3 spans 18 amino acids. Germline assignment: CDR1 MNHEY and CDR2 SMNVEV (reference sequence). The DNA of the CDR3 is TGTGCCAGCAGTCCCATAGCCTGGGGGGTAGCGGGGCCTTACGAGCAGTACTTC. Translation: CASSPIAWGVAGPYEQYF.

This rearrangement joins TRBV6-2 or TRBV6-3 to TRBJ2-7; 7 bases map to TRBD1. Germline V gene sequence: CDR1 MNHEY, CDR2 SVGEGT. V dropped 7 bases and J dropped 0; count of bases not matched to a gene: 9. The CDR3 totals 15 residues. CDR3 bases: TGTGCCAGCACCCCGGGACAGCTATACTCCTACGAGCAGTACTTC. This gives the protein CASTPGQLYSYEQYF.

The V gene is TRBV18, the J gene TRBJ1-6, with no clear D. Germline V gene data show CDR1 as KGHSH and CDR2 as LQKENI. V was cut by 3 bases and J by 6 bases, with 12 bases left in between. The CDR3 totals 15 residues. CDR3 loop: CASSPNPLRNSPLHF. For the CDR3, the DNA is TGTGCCAGCTCACCCAACCCTTTGCGTAATTCACCCCTCCACTTT.

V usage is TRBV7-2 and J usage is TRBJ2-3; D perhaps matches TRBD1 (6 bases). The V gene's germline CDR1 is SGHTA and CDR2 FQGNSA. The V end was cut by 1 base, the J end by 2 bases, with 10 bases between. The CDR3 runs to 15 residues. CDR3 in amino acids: CASSLGTGNTDTQYF. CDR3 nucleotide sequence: TGTGCCAGCAGCTTAGGTACAGGGAACACAGATACGCAGTATTTT.

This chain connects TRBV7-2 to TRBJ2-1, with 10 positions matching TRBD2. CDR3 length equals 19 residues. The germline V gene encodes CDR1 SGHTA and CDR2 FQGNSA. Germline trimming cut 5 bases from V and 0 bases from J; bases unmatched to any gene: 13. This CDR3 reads CASSPEGLARPSSYNEQFF. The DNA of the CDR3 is TGTGCCAGCAGCCCCGAGGGACTAGCGCGACCGAGCTCCTACAATGAGCAGTTCTTC.

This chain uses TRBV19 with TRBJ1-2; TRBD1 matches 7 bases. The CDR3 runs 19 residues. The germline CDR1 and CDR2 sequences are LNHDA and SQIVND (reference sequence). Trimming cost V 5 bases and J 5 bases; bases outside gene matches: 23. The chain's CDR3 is CASSPHRRSLAGGPYGYTF. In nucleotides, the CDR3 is TGTGCCAGTAGTCCTCACCGACGGTCCTTGGCAGGGGGTCCGTATGGCTACACCTTC. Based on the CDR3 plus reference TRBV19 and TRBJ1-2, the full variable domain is DGGITQSPKYLFRKEGQNVTLSCEQNLNHDAMYWYRQDPGQGLRLIYYSQIVNDFQKGDIAEGYSVSREKKESFPLTVTSAQKNPTAFYLCASSPHRRSLAGGPYGYTFGSGTRLTVV.